These T cell receptor beta chains were read from a single sample in a study of T cell responses to AZD1222 COVID-19 vaccine. Libraries were prepared by immunoSEQ multiplex PCR; TCRdb keeps only in-frame clonotypes and omits some of them. The sample lists roughly 81,000 clones; about 86% were seen once. The starting material was peripheral blood, obtained on day 0 of AZD1222 vaccination. These receptors originate from an adult in good health. CDR3s include the opening cysteine and the closing phenylalanine or tryptophan. A D gene is named only where the DNA matches it firmly. Clone size is stated in some rows and not others, as once, few, many or a class when expanded.

CDR3 length: 15
clone size: few
J gene: TRBJ2-7
V gene: TRBV7-9
D gene: TRBD2
CDR3 protein: CASSPTSGSFVEQYF
CDR3 DNA: TGTGCCAGCAGCCCCACTAGCGGGAGCTTTGTCGAGCAGTACTTC

CDR3 length: 15
clone size: .
J gene: TRBJ2-1
V gene: TRBV27
D gene: TRBD2
CDR3 protein: CASRPTSGRAFEQFF
CDR3 DNA: TGTGCCAGCAGACCGACTAGCGGGAGGGCGTTTGAGCAGTTCTTC

CDR3 length: 14
clone size: .
J gene: TRBJ2-1
V gene: TRBV11-3
D gene: TRBD2
CDR3 protein: CASSLASGRNEQFF
CDR3 DNA: TGTGCCAGCAGCTTAGCTAGCGGGAGAAATGAGCAGTTCTTC

CDR3 length: 15
clone size: .
J gene: TRBJ2-3
V gene: TRBV11-2
D gene: .
CDR3 protein: CASSDLAISTDTQYF
CDR3 DNA: TGTGCCAGCAGCGATCTAGCGATAAGCACAGATACGCAGTATTTT

CDR3 length: 19
clone size: .
J gene: TRBJ1-2
V gene: TRBV6-2/TRBV6-3
D gene: .
CDR3 protein: CASSSGWARPGRPRDGYTF
CDR3 DNA: TGTGCCAGCAGTTCTGGATGGGCCCGCCCCGGACGGCCCCGGGATGGCTACACCTTC

CDR3 length: 14
clone size: .
J gene: TRBJ2-3
V gene: TRBV7-3
D gene: TRBD2
CDR3 protein: CASSFGGGPDTQYF
CDR3 DNA: TGTGCCAGCAGCTTTGGGGGAGGGCCAGATACGCAGTATTTT

CDR3 length: 17
clone size: .
J gene: TRBJ2-7
V gene: TRBV19
D gene: .
CDR3 protein: CASSPRGAGDLFYEQYF
CDR3 DNA: TGTGCCAGTAGTCCTAGAGGGGCTGGGGACCTTTTCTACGAGCAGTACTTC

CDR3 length: 14
clone size: .
J gene: TRBJ2-3
V gene: TRBV27
D gene: .
CDR3 protein: CASSLERGVDTQYF
CDR3 DNA: TGTGCCAGCAGTTTAGAGAGAGGGGTAGATACGCAGTATTTT

CDR3 length: 16
clone size: .
J gene: TRBJ1-6
V gene: TRBV5-3
D gene: TRBD1
CDR3 protein: CARSFPVQGASSPLHF
CDR3 DNA: TGTGCCAGAAGCTTCCCCGTTCAGGGGGCAAGTTCACCCCTCCACTTT

CDR3 length: 14
clone size: .
J gene: TRBJ1-1
V gene: TRBV7-9
D gene: TRBD1
CDR3 protein: CASRKQGGNTEAFF
CDR3 DNA: TGTGCCAGCAGAAAACAGGGGGGGAACACTGAAGCTTTCTTT

CDR3 length: 15
clone size: .
J gene: TRBJ2-5
V gene: TRBV10-3
D gene: TRBD1
CDR3 protein: CAISEPNRGTETQYF
CDR3 DNA: TGTGCCATCAGTGAGCCGAACAGGGGGACCGAGACCCAGTACTTC

CDR3 length: 16
clone size: .
J gene: TRBJ1-3
V gene: TRBV7-2
D gene: .
CDR3 protein: CASSPAGDPSGNTIYF
CDR3 DNA: TGTGCCAGCAGCCCAGCGGGTGACCCTTCTGGAAACACCATATATTTT

CDR3 length: 15
clone size: once
J gene: TRBJ2-2
V gene: TRBV5-1
D gene: .
CDR3 protein: CASSQYLGRTGELFF
CDR3 DNA: TGCGCCAGCAGCCAGTACCTCGGACGCACCGGGGAGCTGTTTTTT

CDR3 length: 13
clone size: .
J gene: TRBJ2-3
V gene: TRBV7-3
D gene: .
CDR3 protein: CASSLIRTDTQYF
CDR3 DNA: TGTGCCAGCAGCTTAATCCGCACAGATACGCAGTATTTT

CDR3 length: 17
clone size: .
J gene: TRBJ2-7
V gene: TRBV18
D gene: TRBD2
CDR3 protein: CASSPRATGGLSYEQYF
CDR3 DNA: TGTGCCAGCTCACCACGAGCAACGGGAGGCCTCTCCTACGAGCAGTACTTC

CDR3 length: 13
clone size: .
J gene: TRBJ1-4
V gene: TRBV29-1
D gene: .
CDR3 protein: CSVVSGSNEKLFF
CDR3 DNA: TGCAGCGTTGTGTCAGGGTCTAATGAAAAACTGTTTTTT

CDR3 length: 18
clone size: .
J gene: TRBJ2-5
V gene: TRBV2
D gene: .
CDR3 protein: CASSAVASVGDFQETQYF
CDR3 DNA: TGTGCCAGCAGCGCCGTGGCTTCTGTAGGGGACTTCCAAGAGACCCAGTACTTC

CDR3 length: 13
clone size: .
J gene: TRBJ1-5
V gene: TRBV9
D gene: .
CDR3 protein: CASSVGPNQPQHF
CDR3 DNA: TGTGCCAGCAGCGTAGGACCTAATCAGCCCCAGCATTTT

CDR3 length: 15
clone size: .
J gene: TRBJ1-1
V gene: TRBV11-2
D gene: .
CDR3 protein: CASSLMGRGNTEAFF
CDR3 DNA: TGTGCCAGCAGCTTAATGGGGCGAGGGAACACTGAAGCTTTCTTT

CDR3 length: 13
clone size: .
J gene: TRBJ2-5
V gene: TRBV27
D gene: .
CDR3 protein: CASSLVPQETQYF
CDR3 DNA: TGTGCCAGCAGTTTAGTCCCGCAAGAGACCCAGTACTTC

CDR3 length: 15
clone size: .
J gene: TRBJ2-7
V gene: TRBV27
D gene: TRBD1
CDR3 protein: CASSLVGTGGFEQYF
CDR3 DNA: TGTGCCAGCAGTTTAGTTGGGACAGGGGGTTTCGAGCAGTACTTC

CDR3 length: 15
clone size: .
J gene: TRBJ2-1
V gene: TRBV7-2
D gene: TRBD2
CDR3 protein: CASSLASGGYNEQFF
CDR3 DNA: TGTGCCAGCAGCCTTGCTAGCGGGGGTTACAATGAGCAGTTCTTC

CDR3 length: 14
clone size: .
J gene: TRBJ1-3
V gene: TRBV18
D gene: TRBD1
CDR3 protein: CASSLGTAGNTIYF
CDR3 DNA: TGTGCCAGCTCACTCGGGACAGCAGGAAACACCATATATTTT

CDR3 length: 12
clone size: .
J gene: TRBJ2-7
V gene: TRBV7-8
D gene: TRBD1
CDR3 protein: CASRRDSYEQYF
CDR3 DNA: TGTGCCAGCAGGAGGGACAGCTACGAGCAGTACTTC

CDR3 length: 14
clone size: .
J gene: TRBJ1-1
V gene: TRBV7-2
D gene: TRBD1
CDR3 protein: CASSSRGLSTEAFF
CDR3 DNA: TGTGCCAGCAGCTCCAGGGGGCTTAGCACTGAAGCTTTCTTT

CDR3 length: 14
clone size: .
J gene: TRBJ2-3
V gene: TRBV7-9
D gene: TRBD1
CDR3 protein: CASSRDRGDDTQYF
CDR3 DNA: TGTGCCAGCAGCCGGGACAGGGGCGACGATACGCAGTATTTT

CDR3 length: 14
clone size: .
J gene: TRBJ2-1
V gene: TRBV9
D gene: TRBD1
CDR3 protein: CASTGQGVYNEQFF
CDR3 DNA: TGTGCCAGCACAGGGCAGGGGGTTTACAATGAGCAGTTCTTC

CDR3 length: 14
clone size: .
J gene: TRBJ1-5
V gene: TRBV2
D gene: .
CDR3 protein: CASSDRISNQPQHF
CDR3 DNA: TGTGCCAGCAGTGATAGAATATCCAATCAGCCCCAGCATTTT

CDR3 length: 15
clone size: .
J gene: TRBJ2-1
V gene: TRBV9
D gene: .
CDR3 protein: CASSVELGPYNEQFF
CDR3 DNA: TGTGCCAGCAGCGTAGAACTGGGTCCCTACAATGAGCAGTTCTTC

CDR3 length: 15
clone size: .
J gene: TRBJ1-2
V gene: TRBV10-3
D gene: TRBD1
CDR3 protein: CAISRDSELSYGYTF
CDR3 DNA: TGTGCCATCAGTAGGGACAGCGAACTGTCCTATGGCTACACCTTC

CDR3 length: 16
clone size: .
J gene: TRBJ2-1
V gene: TRBV6-5
D gene: TRBD2
CDR3 protein: CASSSTTSGGYNEQFF
CDR3 DNA: TGTGCCAGCAGTTCCACCACTAGCGGGGGCTACAATGAGCAGTTCTTC

CDR3 length: 13
clone size: .
J gene: TRBJ1-4
V gene: TRBV2
D gene: .
CDR3 protein: CASRWATNEKLFF
CDR3 DNA: TGTGCCAGCAGATGGGCAACTAATGAAAAACTGTTTTTT

CDR3 length: 16
clone size: .
J gene: TRBJ2-7
V gene: TRBV5-1
D gene: TRBD2
CDR3 protein: CASSLGGSGFSYEQYF
CDR3 DNA: TGCGCCAGCAGCTTGGGCGGGAGCGGGTTTTCCTACGAGCAGTACTTC

CDR3 length: 16
clone size: .
J gene: TRBJ1-1
V gene: TRBV7-9
D gene: .
CDR3 protein: CASSFPDRSLNTEAFF
CDR3 DNA: TGTGCCAGCAGCTTCCCCGACAGGTCTCTGAACACTGAAGCTTTCTTT

CDR3 length: 15
clone size: .
J gene: TRBJ1-3
V gene: TRBV5-1
D gene: .
CDR3 protein: CASSWASGAGNTIYF
CDR3 DNA: TGCGCCAGCAGCTGGGCCTCGGGGGCTGGAAACACCATATATTTT